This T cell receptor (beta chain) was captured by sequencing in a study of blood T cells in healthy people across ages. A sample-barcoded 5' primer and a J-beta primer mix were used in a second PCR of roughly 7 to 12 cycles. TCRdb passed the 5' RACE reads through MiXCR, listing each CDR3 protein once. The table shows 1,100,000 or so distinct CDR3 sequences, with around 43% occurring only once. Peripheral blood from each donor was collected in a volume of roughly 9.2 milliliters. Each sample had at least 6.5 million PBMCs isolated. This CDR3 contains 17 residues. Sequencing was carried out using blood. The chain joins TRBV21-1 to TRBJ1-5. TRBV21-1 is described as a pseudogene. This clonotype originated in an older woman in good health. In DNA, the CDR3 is TGTGCCAGCAGCAATCTTGAGGGGAGGTTCAGCAATCAGCCCCAGCATTTT. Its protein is CASSNLEGRFSNQPQHF.